The rows below give T cell receptor beta chains drawn from one sample of a study of blood T cells in healthy people across ages. A single record per CDR3 protein comes from TCRdb applying MiXCR to the 5' RACE reads. Here the sample spans hundreds of thousands of distinct CDR3 sequences, about three fifths being singletons. Sequenced sample: blood. These receptors were obtained from a man aged 25 to 40 in good health. CDR3s include the opening cysteine and the closing phenylalanine or tryptophan. A D gene is named only where the DNA matches it firmly. A row's size may be missing; if present it is once, few, many or a size class.

V gene: TRBV11-2; clone size: -; D gene: -; J gene: TRBJ2-3; CDR3 DNA: TGTGCCAGCAGCCCGAGTCGCCGCACAGATACGCAGTATTTT; CDR3 protein: CASSPSRRTDTQYF
V gene: TRBV28; clone size: -; D gene: -; J gene: TRBJ2-5; CDR3 DNA: TGTGCCAGCAATAACGTGGAGACCCAGTACTTC; CDR3 protein: CASNNVETQYF
V gene: TRBV20-1; clone size: -; D gene: TRBD2; J gene: TRBJ2-5; CDR3 DNA: TGCAGTGCCAAGTCGGGGGGTTGGGGAGAGACCCAGTACTTC; CDR3 protein: CSAKSGGWGETQYF
V gene: TRBV20-1; clone size: -; D gene: -; J gene: TRBJ2-3; CDR3 DNA: TGCAGTGCTACGGCTATAAGCGGCACAGATGCGCAGTATTTT; CDR3 protein: CSATAISGTDAQYF
V gene: TRBV5-1; clone size: -; D gene: -; J gene: TRBJ1-4; CDR3 DNA: TGCGCCAGCAGCTCCAACAAAAGAGCAACTAATGAAAAACTGTTTTTT; CDR3 protein: CASSSNKRATNEKLFF
V gene: TRBV29-1; clone size: few; D gene: TRBD1; J gene: TRBJ2-7; CDR3 DNA: TGCAGCGTGTACGGACAGGGCTACGAGCAGTACTTC; CDR3 protein: CSVYGQGYEQYF
V gene: TRBV7-2; clone size: -; D gene: -; J gene: TRBJ2-3; CDR3 DNA: TGTGCCAGCAGCTCCATGCAGAGCGCAGATACGCAGTATTTT; CDR3 protein: CASSSMQSADTQYF
V gene: TRBV4-2; clone size: few; D gene: -; J gene: TRBJ2-1; CDR3 DNA: TGTGCCAGCAGCCGCCAACCCAATGAGCAGTTCTTC; CDR3 protein: CASSRQPNEQFF
V gene: TRBV7-6; clone size: -; D gene: TRBD1; J gene: TRBJ1-1; CDR3 DNA: TGTGCCAGCAGCCTATATAAGTTTGACAGGGCAAAGGGCGGGACTGAAGCTTTCTTT; CDR3 protein: CASSLYKFDRAKGGTEAFF
V gene: TRBV11-1; clone size: -; D gene: -; J gene: TRBJ2-5; CDR3 DNA: TGTGCCAGCAGCCGAGGGGACGTGAAGACCCAGTACTTC; CDR3 protein: CASSRGDVKTQYF
V gene: TRBV4-1; clone size: -; D gene: -; J gene: TRBJ2-7; CDR3 DNA: TGCGCCAGCAGCCAAAGAGTAACGGGGTACGAGCGGTACTTC; CDR3 protein: CASSQRVTGYERYF
V gene: TRBV9; clone size: -; D gene: -; J gene: TRBJ2-3; CDR3 DNA: TGTGCCAGCAGCGTAGACCCCACAGATACGCAGTATTTT; CDR3 protein: CASSVDPTDTQYF
V gene: TRBV5-1; clone size: -; D gene: TRBD1; J gene: TRBJ1-2; CDR3 DNA: TGCGCCAGCACCACAGGGGAGGACTATGGCTACACCTTC; CDR3 protein: CASTTGEDYGYTF